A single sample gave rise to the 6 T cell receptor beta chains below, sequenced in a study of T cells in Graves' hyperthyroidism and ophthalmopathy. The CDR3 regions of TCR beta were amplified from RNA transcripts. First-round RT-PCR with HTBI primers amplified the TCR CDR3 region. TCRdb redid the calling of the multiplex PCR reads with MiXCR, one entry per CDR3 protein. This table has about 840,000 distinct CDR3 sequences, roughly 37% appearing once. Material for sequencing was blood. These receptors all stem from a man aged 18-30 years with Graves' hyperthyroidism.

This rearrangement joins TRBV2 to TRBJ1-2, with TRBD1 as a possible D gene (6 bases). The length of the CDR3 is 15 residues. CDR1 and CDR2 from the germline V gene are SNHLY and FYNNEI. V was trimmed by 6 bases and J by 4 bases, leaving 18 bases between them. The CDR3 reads CASSQVSGAVYGYTF. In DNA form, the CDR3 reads TGTGCCAGCAGCCAAGTATCAGGGGCGGTCTATGGCTACACCTTC.

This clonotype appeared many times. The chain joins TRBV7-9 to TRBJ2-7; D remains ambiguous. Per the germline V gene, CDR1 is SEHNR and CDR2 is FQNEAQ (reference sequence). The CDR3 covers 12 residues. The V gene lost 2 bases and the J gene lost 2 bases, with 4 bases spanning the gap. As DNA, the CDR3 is TGTGCCAGCAGCTTATTAACCTACGAGCAGTACTTC. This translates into CASSLLTYEQYF.

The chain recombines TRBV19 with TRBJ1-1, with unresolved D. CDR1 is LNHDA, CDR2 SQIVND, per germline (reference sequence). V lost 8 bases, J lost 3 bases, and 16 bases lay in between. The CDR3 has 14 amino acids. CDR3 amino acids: CASEKGSMDTEAFF. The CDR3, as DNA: TGTGCCAGTGAGAAGGGATCCATGGACACTGAAGCTTTCTTT. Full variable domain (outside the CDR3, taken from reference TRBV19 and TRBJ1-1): DGGITQSPKYLFRKEGQNVTLSCEQNLNHDAMYWYRQDPGQGLRLIYYSQIVNDFQKGDIAEGYSVSREKKESFPLTVTSAQKNPTAFYLCASEKGSMDTEAFFGQGTRLTVV.

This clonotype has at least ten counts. The chain's CDR3 is CASSGPTGFYEQYF. The CDR3 DNA follows: TGTGCCAGCAGCGGCCCGACAGGTTTCTACGAGCAGTACTTC. The V call is TRBV7-9, the J call TRBJ2-7; possible D gene TRBD1, 6 bases. The germline V gene has CDR1 SEHNR and CDR2 FQNEAQ (reference sequence). The CDR3 loop spans 14 amino acids. Trimming took 5 bases from V and 3 from J, leaving 14 bases between them.

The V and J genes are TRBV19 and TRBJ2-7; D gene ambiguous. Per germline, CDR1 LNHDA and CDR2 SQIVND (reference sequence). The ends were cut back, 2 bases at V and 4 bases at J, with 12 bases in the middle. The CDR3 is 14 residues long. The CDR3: CASSITSTGYEQYF. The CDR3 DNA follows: TGTGCCAGTAGTATAACCTCTACTGGATACGAGCAGTACTTC. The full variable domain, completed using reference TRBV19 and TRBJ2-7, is DGGITQSPKYLFRKEGQNVTLSCEQNLNHDAMYWYRQDPGQGLRLIYYSQIVNDFQKGDIAEGYSVSREKKESFPLTVTSAQKNPTAFYLCASSITSTGYEQYFGPGTRLTVT.

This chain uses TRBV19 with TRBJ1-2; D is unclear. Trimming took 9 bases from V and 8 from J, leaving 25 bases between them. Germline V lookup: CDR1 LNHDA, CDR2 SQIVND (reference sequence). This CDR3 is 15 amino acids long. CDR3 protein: CASSLAQAWVEGYTF. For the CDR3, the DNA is TGTGCCAGCAGTTTAGCGCAGGCCTGGGTTGAAGGCTACACCTTC.